These 7 T cell receptor beta chains were all obtained from the same sample, sequenced in a study of T cells in Graves' hyperthyroidism and ophthalmopathy. RNA transcripts yielded amplified TCR beta CDR3 regions. HTBI primers were employed in a first-round RT-PCR of the TCR CDR3. TCRdb re-called the multiplex PCR reads through MiXCR, storing one row per CDR3 protein. The data hold around 580,000 distinct CDR3 sequences, with about 45% observed a single time. The source material was peripheral blood or thyroid tissue (not recorded which). These receptors all stem from a woman aged 18-29 years with Graves' hyperthyroidism.

This clonotype appeared many times. The V and J genes are TRBV4-3 and TRBJ2-5; a possible D gene is TRBD1 (7 bases). CDR3 length equals 16 residues. The germline V gene has CDR1 LGHNA and CDR2 YSLEER. Trimming left V 1 base short and J 2 bases short, with 14 bases between. In DNA, the CDR3 is TGCGCCAGCAGCCAAGGAAGGACAGGACTACAAGAGACCCAGTACTTC. It codes for CASSQGRTGLQETQYF.

At least ten counts were recorded for this clonotype. This chain joins TRBV19 and TRBJ2-7; D might be TRBD1 (5 bases). Germline V lookup: CDR1 LNHDA, CDR2 SQIVND (reference sequence). The CDR3 has 14 amino acids. Trimming left V 3 bases short and J 6 bases short, with 15 bases between. CDR3 sequence reads: CASSIGQGTSEQYF. The CDR3 bases are TGTGCCAGTAGTATCGGCCAGGGAACAAGCGAGCAGTACTTC.

This clonotype has a count of ten or more. This chain links TRBV11-2 with TRBJ1-3; no definite D call. Trimming left V 3 bases short and J 0 bases short, with 6 bases between. Per germline, CDR1 SGHAT and CDR2 FQNNGV. This CDR3 is 14 amino acids long. CDR3 amino acids: CASSFKLSGNTIYF. The CDR3 region has the DNA TGTGCCAGCAGCTTTAAACTCTCTGGAAACACCATATATTTT.

The CDR3 coding sequence is TGTGCCAGTAGGGGTCGAGGGTACCTCTCCTACGAGCAGTACTTC. The encoded protein is CASRGRGYLSYEQYF. V usage is TRBV27 and J usage is TRBJ2-7; TRBD1 or TRBD2 may be the D gene (5 bases each). This CDR3 spans 15 amino acids. CDR1 and CDR2 (germline): MNHEY, SMNVEV (reference sequence). V lost 9 bases, J lost 0 bases, and 18 bases lay in between.

The rearrangement links TRBV2 to TRBJ2-6; maybe TRBD2 (5 bases). CDR3 length: 17 amino acids. Trimming pared 3 bases from V and 0 bases from J, leaving 12 bases between. The germline V gene encodes CDR1 SNHLY and CDR2 FYNNEI. CDR3 region: CASSELGGGSGANVLTF. In nucleotides, the CDR3 is TGTGCCAGCAGTGAGTTAGGCGGAGGCTCTGGGGCCAACGTCCTGACTTTC.

The V gene is TRBV6-5, the J gene TRBJ1-2; D possibly corresponds to TRBD1 (5 bases). CDR3 length: 16 residues. Germline loops: CDR1 MNHEY, CDR2 SVGAGI. The germline V and J ends were trimmed by 6 bases and 6 bases, with 23 bases remaining between them. CDR3 region: CASRHDPRGPKDGYTF. For the CDR3, the DNA is TGTGCCAGCAGACACGATCCTCGGGGCCCCAAGGATGGCTACACCTTC.

The genes are TRBV20-1 and TRBJ2-2; D is unclear. The V gene's germline CDR1 is DFQATT and CDR2 SNEGSKA (reference sequence). Trimming took off 0 bases at V and 7 bases at J, with 9 bases between the two ends. The CDR3 sequence is 13 residues long. The CDR3 coding sequence is TGCAGTGCTAGAGATCTGGCTAGCGGGGAGCTGTTTTTT. As protein: CSARDLASGELFF.